A selection of T cell receptor beta chains follows, all from one sample in a study of lymphopenia after photon versus proton radiotherapy. Sequencing was performed with immunoSEQ multiplex PCR; in TCRdb, only in-frame clones are kept and a portion is missing. The sample carries approximately 66,000 clones, approximately 83% recorded once. The material sequenced was peripheral blood, taken from a patient treated with photon-based radiotherapy. These TCRs come from a man in his forties with gastric cancer. The conserved cysteine and the conserved F or W are not part of the CDR3 here.

cdr3_aa: ASTPRAVNEKLF; v_call: TRBV2; j_call: TRBJ1-4
cdr3_aa: ASRDSYNSPLH; v_call: TRBV19; j_call: TRBJ1-6
cdr3_aa: AWSVGRGLGYGYT; v_call: TRBV30; j_call: TRBJ1-2
cdr3_aa: ASSRQGVSNQPQH; v_call: TRBV2; j_call: TRBJ1-5
cdr3_aa: ASSQTRGGAAEQF; v_call: TRBV4-2; j_call: TRBJ2-1
cdr3_aa: ASSFGPQETQY; v_call: TRBV5-6; j_call: TRBJ2-5
cdr3_aa: SVGGTGELF; v_call: TRBV29-1; j_call: TRBJ2-2
cdr3_aa: ASCQGAASTDTQY; v_call: TRBV7-9; j_call: TRBJ2-3
cdr3_aa: ASRPEGYSPLH; v_call: TRBV2; j_call: TRBJ1-6
cdr3_aa: ASRDLEGTKNIQY; v_call: TRBV6-1; j_call: TRBJ2-4
cdr3_aa: ASSRTPGNTIY; v_call: TRBV7-3; j_call: TRBJ1-3
cdr3_aa: ASSSTSGGTAYGYT; v_call: TRBV7-9; j_call: TRBJ1-2
cdr3_aa: ASSLVASDEQY; v_call: TRBV11-1; j_call: TRBJ2-7
cdr3_aa: ASTPSTDTQY; v_call: TRBV11-2; j_call: TRBJ2-3
cdr3_aa: ASSLDSYNEQF; v_call: TRBV5-4; j_call: TRBJ2-1
cdr3_aa: ASTLGPLYGYT; v_call: TRBV19; j_call: TRBJ1-2
cdr3_aa: ASIGGRVTEAF; v_call: TRBV2; j_call: TRBJ1-1
cdr3_aa: ASSLRGGITGELF; v_call: TRBV5-5; j_call: TRBJ2-2
cdr3_aa: ASTFDRPYEQY; v_call: TRBV6-6; j_call: TRBJ2-7
cdr3_aa: ASSLYSRGWAEAF; v_call: TRBV27; j_call: TRBJ1-1
cdr3_aa: ASSLWGLAGLQF; v_call: TRBV5-6; j_call: TRBJ2-1
cdr3_aa: ASSPDRAYGYT; v_call: TRBV18; j_call: TRBJ1-2
cdr3_aa: ASSYAGTHYEQY; v_call: TRBV6-5; j_call: TRBJ2-7
cdr3_aa: AWSRTAGNTIY; v_call: TRBV30; j_call: TRBJ1-3
cdr3_aa: AWSSTGGEQF; v_call: TRBV30; j_call: TRBJ2-1
cdr3_aa: AAKRQGTNEKLF; v_call: TRBV5-6; j_call: TRBJ1-4
cdr3_aa: ASSQDLEQGRSSPLH; v_call: TRBV4-3; j_call: TRBJ1-6
cdr3_aa: ATSRGRGYEQY; v_call: TRBV5-1; j_call: TRBJ2-7
cdr3_aa: ASRLERGVGNEQF; v_call: TRBV2; j_call: TRBJ2-1
cdr3_aa: ASSPGPRNYGYT; v_call: TRBV9; j_call: TRBJ1-2
cdr3_aa: ASSFGWAQGAYEQY; v_call: TRBV7-6; j_call: TRBJ2-7
cdr3_aa: ASSPGPSSYNEQF; v_call: TRBV7-2; j_call: TRBJ2-1
cdr3_aa: ASSWRQGDEKLF; v_call: TRBV7-9; j_call: TRBJ1-4
cdr3_aa: ASSRPQGPNYGYT; v_call: TRBV18; j_call: TRBJ1-2
cdr3_aa: ASSSGQGRYGYT; v_call: TRBV19; j_call: TRBJ1-2
cdr3_aa: ASSKDRSNSPLH; v_call: TRBV2; j_call: TRBJ1-6
cdr3_aa: ASSLVPGENQPQH; v_call: TRBV7-2; j_call: TRBJ1-5
cdr3_aa: ASSTTGQATTDTQY; v_call: TRBV19; j_call: TRBJ2-3
cdr3_aa: ASSPGGGTFSTDTQY; v_call: TRBV11-1; j_call: TRBJ2-3
cdr3_aa: ASSLESGQGVGYEQY; v_call: TRBV7-8; j_call: TRBJ2-7
cdr3_aa: SAATGGDGYT; v_call: TRBV29-1; j_call: TRBJ1-2
cdr3_aa: ASRPAGHRTGELF; v_call: TRBV6-6; j_call: TRBJ2-2
cdr3_aa: ASSPRASGVTNTGELF; v_call: TRBV7-2; j_call: TRBJ2-2
cdr3_aa: ASRDTNYGYT; v_call: TRBV6-5; j_call: TRBJ1-2
cdr3_aa: ASSFRAGTDTQY; v_call: TRBV7-2; j_call: TRBJ2-3
cdr3_aa: ASSLKLNTEAF; v_call: TRBV5-1; j_call: TRBJ1-1
cdr3_aa: ASSLIQHEQY; v_call: TRBV7-9; j_call: TRBJ2-7
cdr3_aa: ASSLDRGDLYEQY; v_call: TRBV11-2; j_call: TRBJ2-7
cdr3_aa: ASSISGGPPLNEQF; v_call: TRBV19; j_call: TRBJ2-1
cdr3_aa: ASSLGQVAPY; v_call: TRBV7-2; j_call: TRBJ2-7
cdr3_aa: ASNQQGSGFQY; v_call: TRBV6-5; j_call: TRBJ2-7
cdr3_aa: ASSSGQGLAQPQH; v_call: TRBV6-5; j_call: TRBJ1-5